This is a list of T cell receptor beta chains from one sample in a study of control samples from healthy donors and cancer patients. Measured with immunoSEQ multiplex PCR; TCRdb has only the in-frame clones, and not every one. The table includes some 160,000 clones, 94% detected once. The material sequenced was blood. The receptors here all came from a woman aged 35 to 49 in good health. Both conserved end residues are part of each CDR3. Each record gives: clone size, V gene, J gene, D gene, CDR3 DNA, CDR3 protein. A D gene is named only where the DNA matches it firmly. Expanded clones are given a class, and other clones once, few, many or no size at all.

-	TRBV9	TRBJ1-5	TRBD1	TGTGCCAGCAGCGTGACAGGGAATCAGCCCCAGCATTTT	CASSVTGNQPQHF
-	TRBV14	TRBJ1-3	TRBD1	TGTGCCAGCAGCCACGAGGGGGCGCACACCATATATTTT	CASSHEGAHTIYF
-	TRBV4-3	TRBJ2-2	TRBD1	TGCGCCAGCAGCCAAGATGGGTCTACGTTCGGGACAGGACGCACCGGGGAGCTGTTTTTT	CASSQDGSTFGTGRTGELFF
-	TRBV5-5	TRBJ2-2	TRBD2	TGTGCCAGCAGCTTTAGGCTAGCGGGAGGGAACACCGGGGAGCTGTTTTTT	CASSFRLAGGNTGELFF
once	TRBV19	TRBJ2-5	-	TGTGCCAGTAGTACACTCCCAGGGGGGCTGGAGACCCAGTACTTC	CASSTLPGGLETQYF
-	TRBV7-2	TRBJ1-1	-	TGTGCCAGCAGCTTACAAGCAGGCCCGAACACTGAAGCTTTCTTT	CASSLQAGPNTEAFF
once	TRBV4-3	TRBJ2-7	-	TGCGCCAGCAGCCAAGTTTGGCATCAGAATCTGGCCTACGAGCAGTACTTC	CASSQVWHQNLAYEQYF
-	TRBV6-1	TRBJ2-1	-	TGTGCCAGCAGTGAAGTAAGGGGAGATGAGCAGTTCTTC	CASSEVRGDEQFF
-	TRBV29-1	TRBJ1-1	-	TGCAGCGTTGAACGAGGGGGAACTGAAGCTTTCTTT	CSVERGGTEAFF
-	TRBV12-3/TRBV12-4	TRBJ2-7	-	TGTGCCACCTCTACAACAGGGTCCTACGAGCAGTACTTC	CATSTTGSYEQYF
once	TRBV7-2	TRBJ1-6	-	TGTGCCAGCAGCTTAGAACTGAGCTCCTATAATTCACCCCTCCACTTT	CASSLELSSYNSPLHF
-	TRBV19	TRBJ1-5	-	TGTGCCAGTAGTATTGGGGGTGGGCAAAATCAGCCCCAGCATTTT	CASSIGGGQNQPQHF
-	TRBV2	TRBJ2-5	-	TGTGCCAGCAGTCAAACAGCTACCAAAGAGACCCAGTACTTC	CASSQTATKETQYF
-	TRBV5-1	TRBJ2-2	-	TGCGCCAGCAGCCCGGACGGGTGGGTCGTCGGGGAGCTGTTTTTT	CASSPDGWVVGELFF
-	TRBV19	TRBJ1-4	-	TGTGCCAGTAGTATTAGCATGGGCAGGCTAACTAATGAAAAACTGTTTTTT	CASSISMGRLTNEKLFF
-	TRBV7-2	TRBJ2-7	-	TGTGCCAGCAGCTTAGAACGGTACACCTACGAGCAGTACTTC	CASSLERYTYEQYF
-	TRBV9	TRBJ1-3	-	TGTGCCAGCAGAGCCACAGGGACTGGAAACACCATATATTTT	CASRATGTGNTIYF
once	TRBV7-2	TRBJ1-5	-	TGTGCCAGCAGCTTGGGAGGCTATAGCAATCAGCCCCAGCATTTT	CASSLGGYSNQPQHF
-	TRBV29-1	TRBJ2-2	TRBD2	TGCAGCGTTTCGACTAGCGGGAGGGCCTCGTTCACCGGGGAGCTGTTTTTT	CSVSTSGRASFTGELFF
-	TRBV19	TRBJ1-6	-	TGTGCCAGTAGTAAGGGATCCTATAATTCACCCCTCCACTTT	CASSKGSYNSPLHF
once	TRBV6-2/TRBV6-3	TRBJ2-2	-	TGTGCCAGCAGTTTAGGTTTCGGGGAGCTGTTTTTT	CASSLGFGELFF
-	TRBV6-2/TRBV6-3	TRBJ1-2	-	TGTGCCAGCAGCCCTAATTTGATGCTTGTCCCCTCCGGCTACACCTTC	CASSPNLMLVPSGYTF
once	TRBV7-3	TRBJ1-2	-	TGTGCCAGCAGCCTCCTACGAAGGGGACGGCTTAACTATGGCTACACCTTC	CASSLLRRGRLNYGYTF
-	TRBV10-3	TRBJ1-3	-	TGTGCCATCAGTGATCTGGGGTTGCTAAGCTCTGGAAACACCATATATTTT	CAISDLGLLSSGNTIYF
-	TRBV15	TRBJ2-1	-	TGTGCCACCAGCAGAGATCCAGGGGTCAATGAGCAGTTCTTC	CATSRDPGVNEQFF
-	TRBV27	TRBJ2-7	-	TGTGCCAGCAGTCTACAGGGCACCGATTACGAGCAGTACTTC	CASSLQGTDYEQYF
-	TRBV4-3	TRBJ1-4	-	TGCGCCAGCAGCCAAGGACTCACGGAGACTAATGAAAAACTGTTTTTT	CASSQGLTETNEKLFF
-	TRBV7-9	TRBJ1-1	-	TGTGCCAGCAGCTTAGTAACGGGTATGAACACTGAAGCTTTCTTT	CASSLVTGMNTEAFF
-	TRBV10-3	TRBJ2-4	TRBD2	TGTGCCATCAGTTCGATTAGCGGGAGGGAAAACATTCAGTACTTC	CAISSISGRENIQYF
-	TRBV2	TRBJ1-2	-	TGTGCCAGCAGCCGGACAGAAGCTAACTATGGCTACACCTTC	CASSRTEANYGYTF
-	TRBV7-2	TRBJ2-1	-	TGTGCCAGCAGCGGCAGGGGTAAATCAGGCGTTTACAATGAGCAGTTCTTC	CASSGRGKSGVYNEQFF
-	TRBV19	TRBJ1-3	-	TGTGCCAGTAGTATGGCAAGGGGAACCTCGGTTGGAAACACCATATATTTT	CASSMARGTSVGNTIYF
once	TRBV3-1/TRBV3-2	TRBJ1-6	-	TGTGCCAGCAGCCCGCCCCTCAGGAATTCACCCCTCCACTTT	CASSPPLRNSPLHF